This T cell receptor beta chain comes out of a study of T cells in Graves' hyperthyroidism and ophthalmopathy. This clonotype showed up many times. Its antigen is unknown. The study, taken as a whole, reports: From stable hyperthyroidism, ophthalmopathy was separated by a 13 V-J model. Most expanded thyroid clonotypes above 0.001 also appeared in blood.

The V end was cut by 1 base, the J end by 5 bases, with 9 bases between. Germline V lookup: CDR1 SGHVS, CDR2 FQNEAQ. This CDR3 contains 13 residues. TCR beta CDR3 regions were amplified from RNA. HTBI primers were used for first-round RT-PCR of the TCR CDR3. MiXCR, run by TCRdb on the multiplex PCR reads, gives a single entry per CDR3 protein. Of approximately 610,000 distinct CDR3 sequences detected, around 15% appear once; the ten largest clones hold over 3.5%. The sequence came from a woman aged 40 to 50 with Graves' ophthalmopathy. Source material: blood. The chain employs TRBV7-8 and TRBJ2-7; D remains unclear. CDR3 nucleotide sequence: TGTGCCAGCAGCTTAGGCAGCGTCCACGAGCAGTACTTC. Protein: CASSLGSVHEQYF.